Presented here are 25 T cell receptor beta chains from one specimen sequenced in a study of T cells after yellow fever vaccination. TCRdb independently ran MiXCR on the 5' RACE reads; one entry per CDR3 protein. The sample lists approximately 330,000 distinct CDR3 sequences, 9.5% to 15% occurring once. Here the sequenced sample was CD4+ T cells sorted from PBMCs, taken 15 days after the yellow fever booster vaccination. All receptors come from a man in his late teens or twenties who received the YFV17D yellow fever vaccine.

This clonotype was seen a handful of times. J is TRBJ2-2 and V is TRBV12-3 or TRBV12-4; D might be TRBD2 (5 bases). Trimming removed 5 bases at V and 7 bases at J, with 8 bases between. CDR3 length equals 12 residues. The CDR3 loop reads CASSRAGGELFF. CDR3 DNA: TGTGCCAGCAGTCGGGCGGGCGGGGAGCTGTTTTTT.

This clonotype has more than one count but fewer than ten. The genes are TRBV5-1 and TRBJ1-5; the D is unclear. V lost 5 bases and J lost 3, with 15 bases in between. Germline V CDR1 and CDR2: SGHRS, YFSETQ. CDR3 length: 15 residues. Written as DNA, the CDR3 is TGCGCCAGCAGTTCTGGACCCAGTCACAATCAGCCCCAGCATTTT. It specifies CASSSGPSHNQPQHF.

This clonotype was seen at least ten times. This sequence joins TRBV25-1 and TRBJ1-4; D perhaps matches TRBD1 (6 bases). CDR3 length: 15 amino acids. The germline CDR1 and CDR2 sequences are MGHDK and SYGVNS. V was pared by 3 bases and J by 5 bases, with 13 bases between. CDR3 region: CASSDLGGGNEKLFF. Written as DNA, the CDR3 is TGTGCCAGCAGTGATCTGGGGGGCGGGAATGAAAAACTGTTTTTT. The variable domain in full, completed from reference TRBV25-1 and TRBJ1-4, reads EADIYQTPRYLVIGTGKKITLECSQTMGHDKMYWYQQDPGMELHLIHYSYGVNSTEKGDLSSESTVSRIRTEHFPLTLESARPSHTSQYLCASSDLGGGNEKLFFGSGTQLSVL.

The chain combines TRBV25-1 with TRBJ2-1; D is uncertain. The CDR3 extends over 13 amino acids. V lost 0 bases, J lost 7 bases, and 7 bases lay in between. Germline values: CDR1 MGHDK, CDR2 SYGVNS. The CDR3 sequence: CASSEYGVNEQFF. In DNA form, the CDR3 reads TGTGCCAGCAGTGAATATGGCGTAAATGAGCAGTTCTTC.

Of note for this clonotype: Sequence at one end of the junction differs from germline and may be a read error. The V and J genes are TRBV18 and TRBJ2-7, with D uncertain. The germline CDR1 and CDR2 sequences are KGHSH and LQKENI. This CDR3 region has 12 residues. The CDR3 nucleotides are TGTGCCAGCTCATCACCTGAATACGAGCAGTACTTC. This codes for CASSSPEYEQYF.

This sequence joins TRBV11-1 and TRBJ1-3; TRBD1 might be the D (5 bases). Trimming cost V 1 base and J 0 bases, with 13 bases left between them. The CDR3 runs 17 residues. Per germline, CDR1 SGHAT and CDR2 FQDESV (reference sequence). CDR3 in amino acids: CASSLDGAISSGNTIYF. The DNA of the CDR3 is TGTGCCAGCAGCTTAGACGGGGCGATCTCCTCTGGAAACACCATATATTTT. Using reference TRBV11-1 and TRBJ1-3 for the parts outside the CDR3, the full variable domain is EAEVAQSPRYKITEKSQAVAFWCDPISGHATLYWYRQILGQGPELLVQFQDESVVDDSQLPKDRFSAERLKGVDSTLKIQPAELGDSAMYLCASSLDGAISSGNTIYFGEGSWLTVV.

The chain combines TRBV5-1 with TRBJ2-2, with TRBD1 as a possible D gene (5 bases). The V end was cut by 4 bases, the J end by 6 bases, with 16 bases between. Germline V CDR1 and CDR2: SGHRS, YFSETQ. The CDR3 consists of 15 residues. The CDR3 nucleotides are TGCGCCAGCAGCCACCAGTGGGGCGAGGCCGGGGAGCTGTTTTTT. The encoded protein is CASSHQWGEAGELFF.

This clonotype came up a few times. The chain uses TRBV24-1 and TRBJ1-5; no clear D. V was pared by 4 bases and J by 0 bases, with 12 bases between. Germline V lookup: CDR1 KGHDR, CDR2 SFDVKD. CDR3 length: 16 amino acids. This CDR3 reads CATSDPRSNSNQPQHF. The DNA of the CDR3 is TGTGCCACCAGTGACCCCAGATCGAATAGCAATCAGCCCCAGCATTTT.

This clonotype was counted only a few times. J is TRBJ1-1 and V is TRBV24-1; D perhaps matches TRBD1 (6 bases). From germline, CDR1 is KGHDR and CDR2 SFDVKD. CDR3 length: 12 residues. Trimming took 5 bases from V and 10 from J, leaving 13 bases between them. CDR3 residues: CATSGSGGTAFF. DNA of the CDR3: TGTGCCACCAGTGGATCCGGGGGCACAGCTTTCTTT.

The chain has TRBV7-2 and TRBJ2-7; 9 bases align to TRBD2. V lost 3 bases to trimming and J lost 2 bases; unmatched junction nucleotides: 5. Germline V gene data show CDR1 as SGHTA and CDR2 as FQGNSA. The CDR3 loop spans 15 amino acids. The CDR3, as DNA: TGTGCCAGCAGCTTGCGGCTAGCGGGAACCTACGAGCAGTACTTC. Protein: CASSLRLAGTYEQYF.

This clonotype appeared many times. The chain uses TRBV7-6 and TRBJ1-5; 10 bases agree with TRBD1. There are 15 residues in the CDR3. The ends lost 5 bases at V and 2 bases at J; junction bases unmatched: 3. Germline assignment: CDR1 SGHVS and CDR2 FNYEAQ. CDR3 sequence (DNA): TGTGCCAGCAGCCTGGGGACAGGGGGCAATCAGCCCCAGCATTTT. Protein: CASSLGTGGNQPQHF.

This sequence joins TRBV18 and TRBJ2-1; 12 nucleotides match TRBD2. V gave up 6 bases and J gave up 4 bases; unmatched junction bases: 1. Germline V CDR1 and CDR2: KGHSH, LQKENI. This CDR3 has 14 amino acids. The CDR3 nucleotides read TGTGCCAGCTCGACTAGCGGGGGATACAATGAGCAGTTCTTC. This gives the protein CASSTSGGYNEQFF.

The V call is TRBV11-2, the J call TRBJ1-1; 8 positions agree with TRBD1. Germline assignment: CDR1 SGHAT and CDR2 FQNNGV. J lost 0 bases, V lost 1 base, and 10 bases had no gene match. The CDR3 has 18 residues. The chain's CDR3 is CASSLGGLRGPVNTEAFF. The CDR3 DNA is TGTGCCAGCAGCTTAGGGGGCCTCAGGGGGCCGGTGAACACTGAAGCTTTCTTT.

The chain uses TRBV11-1 and TRBJ2-1, with 10 bases that match TRBD2. This CDR3 is 16 amino acids long. Germline V gene lookup returns CDR1 SGHAT and CDR2 FQDESV (reference sequence). J gave up 4 bases and V 3 bases, and 6 bases lay outside the gene matches. CDR3 in DNA: TGTGCCAGCAGCTTTCAAAGCGGGGGGGCTTACAATGAGCAGTTCTTC. Translating it yields CASSFQSGGAYNEQFF.

The CDR3 DNA is TGTGCCAGCAGCTTACGGAGGGGGACAGGAGTCCAAGAGACCCAGTACTTC. Protein sequence: CASSLRRGTGVQETQYF. The rearrangement uses TRBV11-2 and TRBJ2-5; TRBD1 agrees at 8 bases. Germline CDR1 is SGHAT and CDR2 is FQNNGV. V lost 2 bases and J lost 1; bases outside the gene matches: 9. This CDR3 has 17 amino acids.

The rearrangement uses TRBV5-1 and TRBJ1-6; 10 bases map to TRBD1. The germline V gene encodes CDR1 SGHRS and CDR2 YFSETQ. The CDR3 contains 14 residues. With V trimmed by 7 bases and J by 7 bases, 5 bases remained unmatched. CDR3 loop: CASGRGQGNSPLHF. The CDR3 region has the DNA TGCGCCAGCGGACGGGGACAGGGGAATTCACCCCTCCACTTT.

This clonotype was picked up a small number of times. The chain recombines TRBV5-6 with TRBJ2-7; D unclear. V lost 3 bases and J lost 8, with 9 bases in between. The CDR3 has 11 amino acids. The germline gives CDR1 SGHDT, CDR2 YYEEEE. The DNA of the CDR3 is TGTGCCAGCAGCTACGACACGAAGCAGTACTTC. This codes for CASSYDTKQYF.

This clonotype was seen more than once but under ten times. V gene TRBV28 combines with J gene TRBJ2-3; D is unclear. The CDR3 has 13 amino acids. CDR1 is MDHEN, CDR2 SYDVKM, per germline. Between the trimmed V and J ends, which lost 7 bases and 6 bases, there was a span of 14 bases. This chain's CDR3 is CASNSNIMDTQYF. CDR3 nucleotide sequence: TGTGCCAGCAATTCCAACATCATGGATACGCAGTATTTT.

This clonotype was observed a few times. The chain carries TRBV29-1 and TRBJ2-1; D might be TRBD2 (6 bases). With 5 bases removed from V and 2 bases from J, the gap between germline ends came to 16 bases. CDR1 is SQVTM, CDR2 ANQGSEA, per germline. This CDR3 is 15 amino acids long. CDR3 sequence (DNA): TGCAGCGTTCAGACCCAGGAGGGGCCCTACAATGAGCAGTTCTTC. This translates into CSVQTQEGPYNEQFF.

J is TRBJ1-1 and V is TRBV6-6; TRBD1 might be the D (5 bases). This CDR3 region has 14 residues. V lost 6 bases to trimming and J lost 1 base, with 12 bases between them. Germline CDR1 and CDR2: MNHNY and SVGAGI (reference sequence). CDR3 loop: CASSQRGANTEAFF. The CDR3 bases are TGTGCCAGCAGCCAGAGGGGCGCGAACACTGAAGCTTTCTTT.

The J gene is TRBJ1-1, the V gene TRBV19; D is unclear. Germline CDR1 LNHDA, CDR2 SQIVND (reference sequence). This CDR3 has 15 residues. Trimming removed 5 bases from V and 4 bases from J, with 17 bases in between. The CDR3 DNA reads as TGTGCCAGTAGTGGAGAACGGGCGGTTCGCACTGAAGCTTTCTTT. It encodes CASSGERAVRTEAFF.

This clonotype has a count of ten or more. This rearrangement joins TRBV7-2 to TRBJ2-4; 10 bases agree with TRBD2. CDR1 and CDR2 from the germline V gene are SGHTA and FQGNSA. J lost 8 bases, V lost 2 bases, and 6 bases had no gene match. This CDR3 has 15 residues. CDR3 in amino acids: CASSLPSGGSYIQYF. Here the CDR3 DNA reads TGTGCCAGCAGCTTACCTAGCGGGGGTTCATACATTCAGTACTTC. Using reference TRBV7-2 and TRBJ2-4 for the parts outside the CDR3, the full variable domain is GAGVSQSPSNKVTEKGKDVELRCDPISGHTALYWYRQSLGQGLEFLIYFQGNSAPDKSGLPSDRFSAERTGGSVSTLTIQRTQQEDSAVYLCASSLPSGGSYIQYFGAGTRLSVL.

The V call is TRBV9, the J call TRBJ2-1; perhaps TRBD2 as D (5 bases). This CDR3 has 14 amino acids. The germline V gene encodes CDR1 SGDLS and CDR2 YYNGEE. V gave up 0 bases and J gave up 13 bases, with 17 bases separating them. CDR3: CASSVGSLEALQFF. CDR3 in DNA: TGTGCCAGCAGCGTAGGGTCGTTGGAGGCTCTCCAGTTCTTC. Drawing the rest from reference TRBV9 and TRBJ2-1, the complete variable domain is DSGVTQTPKHLITATGQRVTLRCSPRSGDLSVYWYQQSLDQGLQFLIQYYNGEERAKGNILERFSAQQFPDLHSELNLSSLELGDSALYFCASSVGSLEALQFFGPGTRLTVL.

This clonotype was seen repeatedly, ten times or more. This sequence joins TRBV25-1 and TRBJ2-3; no clear D. The CDR3 sequence is 13 residues long. Per germline, CDR1 MGHDK and CDR2 SYGVNS. Deletions cut 6 bases from V and 6 bases from J, with 13 bases between. CDR3 amino acids: CASSALSEDTQYF. The CDR3, as DNA: TGTGCCAGCAGCGCGCTCTCAGAGGATACGCAGTATTTT. Drawing the rest from reference TRBV25-1 and TRBJ2-3, the complete variable domain is EADIYQTPRYLVIGTGKKITLECSQTMGHDKMYWYQQDPGMELHLIHYSYGVNSTEKGDLSSESTVSRIRTEHFPLTLESARPSHTSQYLCASSALSEDTQYFGPGTRLTVL.

This clonotype showed up just a few times. This CDR3 reads CASSVVDSSTDTQYF. The CDR3 DNA reads as TGTGCCAGCAGCGTAGTGGATTCTAGCACAGATACGCAGTATTTT. The chain has TRBV9 and TRBJ2-3, with D unresolved. Trimming took off 0 bases at V and 0 bases at J, with 8 bases between the two ends. The germline V gene has CDR1 SGDLS and CDR2 YYNGEE. CDR3 length: 15 residues.